This T cell receptor (beta chain) is from a study of blood T cell repertoires in COVID-19. Generated by immunoSEQ multiplex PCR, the TCRdb table keeps only in-frame clones and is missing some. There are about 80,000 clones in the sample; around 89% occur only once, and around 7.2% lies in the top ten. The CDR3 length is 16 residues. Germline assignment: CDR1 LNHDA and CDR2 SQIVND (reference sequence). The germline V and J ends were trimmed by 7 bases and 0 bases, with 16 bases remaining between them. This rearrangement joins TRBV19 to TRBJ1-5; weak D call: TRBD1 (5 bases). The sequenced sample consisted of peripheral blood. The clonotype originates from a woman older than 75 with acute or convalescent COVID-19. The CDR3, as DNA: TGTGCCAGTAAAAGACGGGGAGGGGATAGCAATCAGCCCCAGCATTTT. Residues: CASKRRGGDSNQPQHF.